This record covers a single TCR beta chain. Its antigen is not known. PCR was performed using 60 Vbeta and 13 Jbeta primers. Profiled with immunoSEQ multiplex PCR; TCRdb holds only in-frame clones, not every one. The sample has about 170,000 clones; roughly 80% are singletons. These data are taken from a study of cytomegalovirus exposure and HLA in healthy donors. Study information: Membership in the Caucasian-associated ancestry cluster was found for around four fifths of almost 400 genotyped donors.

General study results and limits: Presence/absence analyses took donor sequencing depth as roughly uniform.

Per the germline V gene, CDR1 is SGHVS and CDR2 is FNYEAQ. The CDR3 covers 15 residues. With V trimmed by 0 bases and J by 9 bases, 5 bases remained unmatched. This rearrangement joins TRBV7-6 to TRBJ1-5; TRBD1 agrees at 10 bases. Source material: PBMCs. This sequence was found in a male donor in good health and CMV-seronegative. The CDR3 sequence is CASSLADRGVWPQHF. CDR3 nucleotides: TGTGCCAGCAGCTTAGCGGACAGGGGGGTCTGGCCCCAGCATTTT.